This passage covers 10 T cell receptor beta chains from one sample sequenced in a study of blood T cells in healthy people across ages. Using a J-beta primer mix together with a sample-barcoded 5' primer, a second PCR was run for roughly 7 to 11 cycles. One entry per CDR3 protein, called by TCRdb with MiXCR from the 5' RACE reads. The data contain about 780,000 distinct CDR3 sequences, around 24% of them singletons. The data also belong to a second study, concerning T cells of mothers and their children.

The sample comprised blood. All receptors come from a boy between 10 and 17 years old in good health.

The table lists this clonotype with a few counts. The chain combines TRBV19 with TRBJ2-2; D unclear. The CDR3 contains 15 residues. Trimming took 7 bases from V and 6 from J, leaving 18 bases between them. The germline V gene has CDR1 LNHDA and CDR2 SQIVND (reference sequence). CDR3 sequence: CASIPRRAGPGELFF. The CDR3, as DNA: TGTGCCAGTATTCCGCGTCGGGCAGGCCCCGGGGAGCTGTTTTTT.

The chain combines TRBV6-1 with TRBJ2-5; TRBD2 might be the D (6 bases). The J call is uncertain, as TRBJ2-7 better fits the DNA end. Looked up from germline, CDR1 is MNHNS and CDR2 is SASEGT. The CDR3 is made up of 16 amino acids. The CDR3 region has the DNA TGTGCCAGCATCAACCACCCTAGGCACGGGAGCTACGAGCAGTACTTC. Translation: CASINHPRHGSYEQYF.

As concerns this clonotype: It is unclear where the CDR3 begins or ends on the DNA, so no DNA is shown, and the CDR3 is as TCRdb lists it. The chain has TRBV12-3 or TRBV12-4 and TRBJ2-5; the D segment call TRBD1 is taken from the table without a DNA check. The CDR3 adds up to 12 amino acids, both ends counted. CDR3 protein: CASSFGAGTQYF.

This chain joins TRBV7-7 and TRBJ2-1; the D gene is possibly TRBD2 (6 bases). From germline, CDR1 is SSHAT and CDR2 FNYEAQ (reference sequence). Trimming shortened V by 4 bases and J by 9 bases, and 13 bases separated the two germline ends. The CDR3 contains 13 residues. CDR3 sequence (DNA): TGTGCCAGCAGCTCCGCCGGGGGTACTGAGCAGTTCTTC. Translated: CASSSAGGTEQFF.

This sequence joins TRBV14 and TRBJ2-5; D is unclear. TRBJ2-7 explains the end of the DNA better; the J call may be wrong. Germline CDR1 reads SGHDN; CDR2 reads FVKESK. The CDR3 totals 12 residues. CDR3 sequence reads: CASSNSPREQYF. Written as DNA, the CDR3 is TGTGCCAGCTCGAATAGCCCGCGCGAGCAGTACTTC.

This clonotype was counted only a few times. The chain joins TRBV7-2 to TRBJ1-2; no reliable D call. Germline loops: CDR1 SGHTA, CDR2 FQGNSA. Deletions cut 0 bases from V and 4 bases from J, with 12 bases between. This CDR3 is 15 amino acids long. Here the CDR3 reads CASSLAVNLGYGYTF. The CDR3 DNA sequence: TGTGCCAGCAGCTTAGCAGTGAACCTCGGCTATGGCTACACCTTC.

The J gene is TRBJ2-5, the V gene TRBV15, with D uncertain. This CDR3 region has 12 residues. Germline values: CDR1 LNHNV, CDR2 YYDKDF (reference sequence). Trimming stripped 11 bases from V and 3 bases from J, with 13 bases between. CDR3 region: CAQIRAEETQYF. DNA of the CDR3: TGTGCCCAGATAAGGGCCGAAGAGACCCAGTACTTC.

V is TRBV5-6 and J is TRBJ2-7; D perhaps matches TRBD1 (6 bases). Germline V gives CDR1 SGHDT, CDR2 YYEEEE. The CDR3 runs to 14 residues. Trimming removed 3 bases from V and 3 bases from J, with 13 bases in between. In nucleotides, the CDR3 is TGTGCCAGCAGCTCGACAGGCTCCAACTACGAGCAGTACTTC. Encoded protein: CASSSTGSNYEQYF.

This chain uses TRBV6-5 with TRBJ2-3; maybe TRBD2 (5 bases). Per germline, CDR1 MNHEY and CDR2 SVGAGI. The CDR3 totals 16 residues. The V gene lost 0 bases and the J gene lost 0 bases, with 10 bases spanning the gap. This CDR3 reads CASSYSPGRSTDTQYF. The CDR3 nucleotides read TGTGCCAGCAGTTACTCGCCGGGAAGGAGCACAGATACGCAGTATTTT.

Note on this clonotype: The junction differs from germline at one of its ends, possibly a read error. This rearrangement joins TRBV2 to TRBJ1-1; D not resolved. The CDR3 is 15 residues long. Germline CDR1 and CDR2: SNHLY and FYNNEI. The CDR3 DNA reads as TGTGCCAGCAGTGAAAGGCCGATCATGAACACCGAAGCTTTCTTT. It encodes CASSERPIMNTEAFF.